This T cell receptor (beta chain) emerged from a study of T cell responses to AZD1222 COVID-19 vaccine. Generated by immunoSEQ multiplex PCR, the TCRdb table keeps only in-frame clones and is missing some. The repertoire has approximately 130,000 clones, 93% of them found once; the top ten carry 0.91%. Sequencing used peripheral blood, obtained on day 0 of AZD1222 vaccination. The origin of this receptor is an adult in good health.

The CDR3 reads CASSLVVSGRISGNTIYF. In nucleotides, the CDR3 is TGTGCCAGCAGCTTAGTCGTTTCCGGCAGAATCTCTGGAAACACCATATATTTT. The chain combines TRBV11-2 with TRBJ1-3; D remains ambiguous. CDR3 size: 18 residues. The germline gives CDR1 SGHAT, CDR2 FQNNGV. V gave up 1 base and J gave up 0 bases, with 16 bases separating them.